This T cell receptor beta chain was observed in a study of T cell responses to AZD1222 COVID-19 vaccine. Findings of the study overall: Only 5 or 6 AZD1222 recipients were seropositive at baseline. Reportedly, close to half of spike-specific TCRs are directed against unmutated variant regions. Elevations in Spike-specific TCR breadth and depth followed administration of two AZD1222 doses. White British ancestry dominated among donors, who included more females, and clonal diversity was possibly underestimated.

With 1 base removed from V and 4 bases from J, the gap between germline ends came to 5 bases. This CDR3 comprises 13 residues. Germline CDR1 reads LNHNV; CDR2 reads YYDKDF (reference sequence). Regarding this clone: The antigen remains unidentified.

Profiling relied on immunoSEQ multiplex PCR, and the TCRdb table lists in-frame clones only, not all of them. The sample records around 100,000 clones, 80% to 90% being singletons. The origin of this receptor is an adult in good health. Here the sequenced sample was peripheral blood, taken on day 0 of AZD1222 vaccination. The chain links TRBV15 to TRBJ1-5; D remains ambiguous. The DNA for the CDR3 is TGTGCCACCAGCAGAGTTGGTAATCAGCCCCAGCATTTT. Translation gives CATSRVGNQPQHF.